The clone carrying this TCR beta chain was picked up a small number of times. It was during active infection that Seattle patients were enrolled and then longitudinally followed. Per the study methods: Estimates of nucleated cell counts were drawn from the amplification of reference gene primers. Method: immunoSEQ multiplex PCR; TCRdb's copy keeps in-frame clones and lacks some. The DNA gave D and trimming, while V, J and clone size come from that table. The repertoire consists of over 90,000 clones, with about nine tenths occurring once and the leading ten covering around 5.3%. Trimming shortened V by 0 bases and J by 3 bases, and 12 bases separated the two germline ends. Germline CDR1 reads SGHDT; CDR2 reads YYEEEE. CDR3 size: 15 residues. This record comes from a study of blood T cell repertoires in COVID-19. Study information: The study drew acute and convalescent COVID-19 samples from the United States, Italy and Spain. PBMCs, B-cell-depleted T cells, or T cells were the source of the cDNA or gDNA that made up the material.

The clonotype originates from a woman between 50 and 59 years old with COVID-19, enrolled during active disease. Material: peripheral blood. The chain joins TRBV5-6 to TRBJ1-2; a possible D gene is TRBD1 (5 bases). The CDR3, as DNA: TGTGCCAGCAGCTTGGAAGGGTGGGGGGACTATGGCTACACCTTC. Amino acid sequence: CASSLEGWGDYGYTF.